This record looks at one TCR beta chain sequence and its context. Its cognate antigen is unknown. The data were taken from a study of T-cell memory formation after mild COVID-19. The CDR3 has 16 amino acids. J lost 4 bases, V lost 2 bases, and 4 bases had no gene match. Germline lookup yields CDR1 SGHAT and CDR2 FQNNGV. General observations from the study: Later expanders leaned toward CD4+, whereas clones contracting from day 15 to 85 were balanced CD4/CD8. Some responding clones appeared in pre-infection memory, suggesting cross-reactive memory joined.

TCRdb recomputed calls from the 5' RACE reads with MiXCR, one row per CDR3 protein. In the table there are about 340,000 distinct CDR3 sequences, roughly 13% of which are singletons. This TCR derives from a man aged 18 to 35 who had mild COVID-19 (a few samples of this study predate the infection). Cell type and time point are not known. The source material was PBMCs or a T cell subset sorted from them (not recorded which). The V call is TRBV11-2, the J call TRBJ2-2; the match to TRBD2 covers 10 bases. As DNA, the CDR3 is TGTGCCAGCAGCTTACTAGCGGGGGTCATCACCGGGGAGCTGTTTTTT. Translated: CASSLLAGVITGELFF.